Below are 7 T cell receptor beta chains sequenced from a single sample in a study of T cell responses to AZD1222 COVID-19 vaccine. The repertoire was sequenced with immunoSEQ multiplex PCR; TCRdb's copy has only in-frame clones and lacks some. The sample holds over 120,000 clones, around nine tenths seen once. Source: peripheral blood, taken on day 0 of AZD1222 vaccination. The receptors stem from an adult in good health.

V usage is TRBV6-5 and J usage is TRBJ2-7, with D possibly being TRBD1 or TRBD2 (6 bases each). The V end was cut by 8 bases, the J end by 4 bases, with 18 bases between. Germline V gives CDR1 MNHEY, CDR2 SVGAGI. This CDR3 contains 14 residues. CDR3 in DNA: TGTGCCAGCCTCCCGGGGGCCCTCTTATACGAGCAGTACTTC. Its translation: CASLPGALLYEQYF.

The V call is TRBV5-1, the J call TRBJ2-7; D not certain. In germline, CDR1 is SGHRS, CDR2 YFSETQ. This CDR3 contains 14 residues. Trimming took off 0 bases at V and 1 base at J, with 8 bases between the two ends. This CDR3 reads CASSLEATSYEQYF. In nucleotides, the CDR3 is TGCGCCAGCAGCTTGGAGGCCACTTCCTACGAGCAGTACTTC.

The V call is TRBV9, the J call TRBJ2-1; 9 positions agree with TRBD2. CDR1 and CDR2 (germline): SGDLS, YYNGEE. The CDR3 loop spans 15 amino acids. Trimming at V came to 3 bases and at J to 0 bases, leaving 1 base not matched to a gene. This chain's CDR3 is CASSGSGSSYNEQFF. CDR3 DNA sequence: TGTGCCAGCAGCGGTAGCGGGAGCTCCTACAATGAGCAGTTCTTC.

This chain uses TRBV11-2 with TRBJ1-2; D not certain. Germline lookup yields CDR1 SGHAT and CDR2 FQNNGV. The V gene lost 0 bases and the J gene lost 5 bases, with 7 bases spanning the gap. The CDR3 sequence is 13 residues long. The CDR3 sequence: CASSLDASYGYTF. CDR3 DNA: TGTGCCAGCAGCTTAGATGCGTCATATGGCTACACCTTC.

There are a few counts of this clone. The CDR3 spells CASSLFREDTEAFF. DNA for the CDR3: TGTGCCAGCAGCTTGTTCAGGGAGGACACTGAAGCTTTCTTT. This chain links TRBV5-4 with TRBJ1-1; D perhaps matches TRBD1 (5 bases). This CDR3 spans 14 amino acids. V was pared by 1 base and J by 3 bases, with 10 bases between. Germline assignment: CDR1 SGHNT and CDR2 YYREEE (reference sequence).

The rearrangement uses TRBV5-4 and TRBJ1-4, with D possibly being TRBD1 (5 bases). Per germline, CDR1 SGHNT and CDR2 YYREEE (reference sequence). There are 15 residues in the CDR3. V was clipped by 2 bases and J by 8 bases, with 16 bases between them. DNA for the CDR3: TGTGCCAGCAGCTTTGACCCCAGGGAGGGGGAAAAACTGTTTTTT. This codes for CASSFDPREGEKLFF.

The chain is built from TRBV13 and TRBJ1-2; TRBD1 matches at 11 bases. The CDR3 consists of 14 residues. Trimming at V came to 4 bases and at J to 11 bases, leaving 9 bases not matched to a gene. The V gene's germline CDR1 is PRHDT and CDR2 FYEKMQ (reference sequence). The CDR3 DNA sequence: TGTGCCAGCAGCTCCCCACTCCGGGACAGGGGGTACACCTTC. Translation gives CASSSPLRDRGYTF.